Listed below are T cell receptor beta chains from one sample, sequenced in a study of cytomegalovirus exposure and HLA in healthy donors. The table came from immunoSEQ multiplex PCR; TCRdb's copy has only in-frame clones and leaves some out. This sample has some 170,000 clones, with 80% to 90% found just once. The sequencing input was PBMCs. Source of these receptors: a woman in her 30s in good health and CMV-seronegative. Each CDR3 is given with its conserved first and last residue. The order of the fields is clone size, J gene, V gene, D gene, CDR3 protein, CDR3 DNA. The D gene is left open where the match is weak. Some rows mark clone size as missing; the rest say once, few, many or name a class of expanded clone.

few,TRBJ2-5,TRBV7-9,TRBD1,CASSPRGPETQYF,TGTGCCAGCAGCCCCAGGGGGCCGGAGACCCAGTACTTC
.,TRBJ1-6,TRBV27,TRBD1,CASSPSGQGNNSPLHF,TGTGCCAGCAGTCCGAGCGGACAGGGGAATAATTCACCCCTCCACTTT
.,TRBJ2-3,TRBV7-8,.,CASRSRRRAVSTDTQYF,TGTGCCAGCAGGAGTCGAAGGAGGGCGGTTAGCACAGATACGCAGTATTTT
.,TRBJ1-1,TRBV29-1,TRBD1,CSVGTGGIYTEAFF,TGCAGCGTTGGGACAGGGGGCATTTACACTGAAGCTTTCTTT
once,TRBJ1-2,TRBV7-8,TRBD1,CASSAKQGILGHYGYTF,TGTGCCAGCAGCGCCAAACAGGGGATATTGGGACACTATGGCTACACCTTC
.,TRBJ1-2,TRBV6-5,TRBD1,CASSYGDSYGYTF,TGTGCCAGCAGTTACGGGGACAGCTATGGCTACACCTTC
few,TRBJ1-1,TRBV2,.,CASSVGSFTEAFF,TGTGCCAGCAGTGTGGGCAGCTTCACTGAAGCTTTCTTT
.,TRBJ1-1,TRBV25-1,TRBD1,CASRDRGPSGNTEAFF,TGTGCCAGCAGGGACAGGGGGCCTTCGGGGAACACTGAAGCTTTCTTT
.,TRBJ1-2,TRBV5-4,TRBD1,CASSLLEGARYGYTF,TGTGCCAGCAGCTTGTTAGAGGGGGCGCGGTATGGCTACACCTTC
.,TRBJ1-3,TRBV5-4,TRBD1,CASSPGTGRSGNTIYF,TGTGCCAGCAGCCCGGGGACAGGGCGCTCTGGAAACACCATATATTTT
.,TRBJ2-2,TRBV12-5,.,CANPPILASVGTGELFF,TGTGCTAACCCACCCATCCTAGCCTCTGTCGGCACCGGGGAGCTGTTTTTT
.,TRBJ2-7,TRBV10-3,TRBD2,CAISDLAGALGYEQYF,TGTGCCATCAGTGACTTAGCGGGGGCCCTTGGGTACGAGCAGTACTTC
once,TRBJ2-1,TRBV9,.,CASSVRVLGEQFF,TGTGCCAGCAGCGTGAGGGTACTGGGTGAGCAGTTCTTC
.,TRBJ1-3,TRBV5-1,TRBD1,CASSLWGDSSGNTIYF,TGCGCCAGCAGCTTGTGGGGGGACAGCTCTGGAAACACCATATATTTT